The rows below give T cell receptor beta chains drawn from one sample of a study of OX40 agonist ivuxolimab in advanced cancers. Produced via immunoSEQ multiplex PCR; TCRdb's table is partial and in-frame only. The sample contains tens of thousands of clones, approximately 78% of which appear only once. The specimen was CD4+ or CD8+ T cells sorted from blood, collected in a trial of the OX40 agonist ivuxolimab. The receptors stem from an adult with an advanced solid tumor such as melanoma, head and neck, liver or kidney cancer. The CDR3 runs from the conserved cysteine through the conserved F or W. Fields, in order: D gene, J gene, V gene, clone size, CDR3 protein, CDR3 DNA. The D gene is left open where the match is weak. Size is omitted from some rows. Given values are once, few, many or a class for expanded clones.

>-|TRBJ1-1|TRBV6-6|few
CASSQYGGEIEAFF
TGTGCCAGCAGTCAGTATGGGGGCGAAATTGAAGCTTTCTTT
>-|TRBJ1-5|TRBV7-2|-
CASKSGRSQPQHF
TGTGCCAGCAAATCAGGGCGCAGTCAGCCCCAGCATTTT
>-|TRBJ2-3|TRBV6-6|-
CASTPRGGSTDTQYF
TGTGCCAGCACTCCCAGGGGCGGTAGCACAGATACGCAGTATTTT
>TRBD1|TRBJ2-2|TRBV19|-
CAVRQGNTGELFF
TGTGCCGTTAGACAGGGGAACACCGGGGAGCTGTTTTTT
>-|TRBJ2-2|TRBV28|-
CASFGFGQGGRTGELFF
TGTGCCAGCTTTGGGTTCGGCCAGGGGGGTAGGACCGGGGAGCTGTTTTTT
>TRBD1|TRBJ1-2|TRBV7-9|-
CASSSSTGTGGSGYTF
TGTGCCAGCAGTTCTTCAACCGGGACAGGGGGATCTGGCTACACCTTC
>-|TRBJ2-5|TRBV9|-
CASSESSRDGLTQYF
TGTGCCAGCAGCGAGTCCAGTAGGGACGGCCTGACCCAGTACTTC
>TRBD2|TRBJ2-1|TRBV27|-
CASSRGLAGEQFF
TGTGCCAGCAGTCGCGGACTAGCCGGTGAGCAGTTCTTC
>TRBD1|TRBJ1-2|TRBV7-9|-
CASSPRDRVYGYTF
TGTGCCAGCAGCCCACGGGACAGAGTCTATGGCTACACCTTC
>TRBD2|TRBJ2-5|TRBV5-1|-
CASSLLYAGVRETQYF
TGCGCCAGCAGCTTACTTTATGCGGGAGTTCGGGAGACCCAGTACTTC
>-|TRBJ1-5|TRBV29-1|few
CSVGDGNQPQHF
TGCAGCGTTGGGGACGGCAATCAGCCCCAGCATTTT
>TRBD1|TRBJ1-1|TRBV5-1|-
CASSLAQGAGVYTEAFF
TGCGCCAGCAGCTTGGCCCAGGGGGCGGGAGTGTACACTGAAGCTTTCTTT
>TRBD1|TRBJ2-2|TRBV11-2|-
CASSKKTGVGELFF
TGTGCCAGCAGCAAAAAGACAGGGGTCGGGGAGCTGTTTTTT
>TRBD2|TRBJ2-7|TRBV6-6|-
CASRGGLADSYEQYF
TGTGCCAGCAGGGGCGGACTAGCGGACTCCTACGAGCAGTACTTC
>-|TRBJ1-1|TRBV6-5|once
CASSRPGRVTEAFF
TGTGCCAGCAGTCGCCCGGGCAGGGTTACTGAAGCTTTCTTT
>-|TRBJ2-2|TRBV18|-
CASSHRGLTNTGELFF
TGTGCCAGCTCCCACAGGGGACTTACGAACACCGGGGAGCTGTTTTTT
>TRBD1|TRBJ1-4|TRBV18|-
CASSPGTGGAGEKLFF
TGTGCCAGCTCACCTGGGACAGGGGGCGCCGGTGAAAAACTGTTTTTT
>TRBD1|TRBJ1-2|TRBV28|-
CASSGRQGADYGYTF
TGTGCCAGCAGTGGGAGACAGGGGGCTGACTATGGCTACACCTTC
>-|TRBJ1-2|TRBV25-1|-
CASSRTTANYGYTF
TGTGCCAGCAGTCGGACTACAGCTAACTATGGCTACACCTTC
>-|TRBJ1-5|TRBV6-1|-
CASSASRGPQHF
TGTGCCAGCAGTGCATCCAGGGGGCCCCAGCATTTT
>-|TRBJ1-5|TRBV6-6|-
CASSYSGASNQPQHF
TGTGCCAGCAGTTACTCAGGGGCCAGCAATCAGCCCCAGCATTTT
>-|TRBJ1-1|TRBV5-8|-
CASSLVVRLGGEAFF
TGTGCCAGCAGCTTGGTTGTCAGACTTGGGGGTGAAGCTTTCTTT
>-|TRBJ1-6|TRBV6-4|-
CASSDSFWASNSYNSPLHF
TGTGCCAGCAGTGACTCGTTCTGGGCATCTAACTCCTATAATTCACCCCTCCACTTT
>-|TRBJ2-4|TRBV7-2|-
CASSLENIQYF
TGTGCCAGCAGCTTAGAAAACATTCAGTACTTC
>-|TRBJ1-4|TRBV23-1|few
CASSPSEKLFF
TGCGCCAGCAGTCCTTCTGAAAAACTGTTTTTT
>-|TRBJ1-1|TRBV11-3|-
CASSWGPSREAFF
TGTGCCAGCAGCTGGGGCCCCAGCCGTGAAGCTTTCTTT
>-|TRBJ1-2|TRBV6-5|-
CASGGSSAMDGYTF
TGTGCCAGCGGAGGGAGTAGTGCTATGGATGGCTACACCTTC
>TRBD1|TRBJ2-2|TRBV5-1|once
CASSPQGQGVAGELFF
TGCGCCAGCAGCCCCCAGGGACAGGGCGTCGCCGGGGAGCTGTTTTTT
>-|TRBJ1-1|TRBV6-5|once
CASSYSPLSEAFF
TGTGCCAGCAGTTACTCCCCCCTGTCTGAAGCTTTCTTT
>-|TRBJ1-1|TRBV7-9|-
CASSFTGIHTEAFF
TGTGCCAGCAGCTTTACTGGGATTCACACTGAAGCTTTCTTT
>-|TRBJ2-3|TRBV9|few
CASSTKWITGGADTQYF
TGTGCCAGCAGCACCAAGTGGATCACAGGGGGGGCAGATACGCAGTATTTT
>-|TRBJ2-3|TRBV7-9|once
CASSSPGASSTQYF
TGTGCCAGCAGCTCCCCGGGGGCTTCTAGTACGCAGTATTTT
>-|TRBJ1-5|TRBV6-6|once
CASTFFHGDNQPQHF
TGTGCCAGCACGTTCTTTCACGGTGACAATCAGCCCCAGCATTTT
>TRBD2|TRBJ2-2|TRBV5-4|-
CASSRGLAGGELFF
TGTGCCAGCAGCCGGGGACTAGCGGGTGGGGAGCTGTTTTTT
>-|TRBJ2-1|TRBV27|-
CASSLSDANEQFF
TGTGCCAGCAGTTTATCGGACGCCAATGAGCAGTTCTTC
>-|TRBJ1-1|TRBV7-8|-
CASSLGAGADTEAFF
TGTGCCAGCAGCTTAGGGGCGGGGGCGGACACTGAAGCTTTCTTT
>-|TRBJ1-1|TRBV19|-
CASSSQTITEAFF
TGTGCCAGTTCTAGCCAAACTATTACTGAAGCTTTCTTT
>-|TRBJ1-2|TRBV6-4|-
CASSDSGRGGGGYTF
TGTGCCAGCAGTGACTCAGGCAGGGGAGGAGGTGGCTACACCTTC
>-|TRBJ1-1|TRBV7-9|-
CASSLERVRAEAFF
TGTGCCAGCAGCTTAGAGCGGGTGAGGGCTGAAGCTTTCTTT
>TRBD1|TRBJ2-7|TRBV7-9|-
CASSGTGVTYEQYF
TGTGCCAGCAGTGGGACAGGAGTAACCTACGAGCAGTACTTC
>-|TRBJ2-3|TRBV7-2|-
CASSAGQSTDTQYF
TGTGCCAGCAGCGCGGGACAGAGCACAGATACGCAGTATTTT
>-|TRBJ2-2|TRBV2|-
CASKIRVLSGELFF
TGTGCCAGCAAGATCCGCGTTTTGTCCGGGGAGCTGTTTTTT
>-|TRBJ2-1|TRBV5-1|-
CASRRGSANEQFF
TGCGCCAGCAGACGGGGATCGGCCAATGAGCAGTTCTTC
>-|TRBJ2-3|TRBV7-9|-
CASSLVGPRVDTQYF
TGTGCCAGCAGCTTAGTGGGGCCCCGGGTCGATACGCAGTATTTT
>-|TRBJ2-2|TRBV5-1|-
CASSFGRVDTGELFF
TGCGCCAGCAGCTTCGGCAGGGTGGACACCGGGGAGCTGTTTTTT
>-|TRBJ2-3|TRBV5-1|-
CASSVGSSVSTDTQYF
TGCGCCAGCAGCGTGGGGAGCTCAGTTAGCACAGATACGCAGTATTTT
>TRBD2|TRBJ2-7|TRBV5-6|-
CASSAPGGSSYEQYF
TGTGCCAGCAGTGCTCCGGGAGGTTCGTCCTACGAGCAGTACTTC
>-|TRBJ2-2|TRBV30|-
CAWRPRTHPTGELFF
TGTGCCTGGAGGCCCCGGACACATCCCACCGGGGAGCTGTTTTTT
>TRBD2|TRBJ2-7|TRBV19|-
CASSIPLAGGSEQYF
TGTGCCAGTAGTATTCCGTTAGCGGGAGGATCCGAGCAGTACTTC
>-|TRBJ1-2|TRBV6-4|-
CASSDATNRWGYTF
TGTGCCAGCAGTGACGCTACAAATAGATGGGGCTACACCTTC
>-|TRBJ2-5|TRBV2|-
CASSAGARETQYF
TGTGCCAGCAGTGCAGGGGCTCGGGAGACCCAGTACTTC
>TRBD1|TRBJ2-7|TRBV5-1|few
CASSLWTGTYEQYF
TGCGCCAGCAGCTTGTGGACAGGGACCTACGAGCAGTACTTC